Following are 23 T cell receptor beta chains from one sample sequenced in a study of T cell repertoires in cytomegalovirus infection. TCRdb reanalysed the reads using MiXCR and keeps one entry per CDR3 protein. The table includes around 200,000 distinct CDR3 sequences, 35% to 40% detected once. The antigens these receptors bind are not known. The specimen was CD8+ T cells from cultured PBMCs, collected from culture after CMV antigen stimulation. Every receptor here comes from a human donor in good health (CMV status not recorded). Some clones in this sample may be carry-over from other donors' samples.

The chain employs TRBV4-2 and TRBJ1-4; perhaps TRBD1 as D (5 bases). CDR1 and CDR2 from the germline V gene are LGHNA and YNFKEQ. Trimming removed 0 bases at V and 0 bases at J, with 11 bases between. This CDR3 spans 17 amino acids. CDR3 protein: CASSQDEGLATNEKLFF. The CDR3 nucleotides read TGTGCCAGCAGCCAAGATGAGGGGCTCGCAACTAATGAAAAACTGTTTTTT.

The V gene is TRBV19, the J gene TRBJ1-4, with unresolved D. The CDR3 is 15 amino acids. The V gene lost 0 bases and the J gene lost 5 bases, with 10 bases spanning the gap. Germline CDR1 reads LNHDA; CDR2 reads SQIVND (reference sequence). The chain's CDR3 is CASSIDPGGNEKLFF. The CDR3 nucleotides are TGTGCCAGTAGTATAGATCCCGGCGGGAATGAAAAACTGTTTTTT.

This clonotype was detected many times. The J gene is TRBJ2-3, the V gene TRBV7-2; 10 nucleotides align to TRBD2. Germline trimming cut 4 bases from V and 2 bases from J; bases unmatched to any gene: 6. The germline CDR1 and CDR2 sequences are SGHTA and FQGNSA. The CDR3 sequence is 16 residues long. CDR3 loop: CASSSFGLAATDTQYF. DNA of the CDR3: TGTGCCAGCAGCTCCTTCGGACTAGCGGCCACAGATACGCAGTATTTT.

This clonotype appeared a few times. The chain uses TRBV11-1 and TRBJ2-2; 7 bases are shared with TRBD1. The ends lost 5 bases at V and 4 bases at J; junction bases unmatched: 16. CDR1 SGHAT and CDR2 FQDESV come from the germline V gene (reference sequence). The CDR3 is 18 amino acids. CDR3 loop: CASSDHLAGGSPTGELFF. CDR3 sequence (DNA): TGTGCCAGCAGCGACCATTTGGCAGGGGGTTCACCCACCGGGGAGCTGTTTTTT.

This chain connects TRBV4-2 to TRBJ1-6, with TRBD1 matching over 10 bases. With V trimmed by 8 bases and J by 9 bases, 28 bases remained unmatched. Per the germline V gene, CDR1 is LGHNA and CDR2 is YNFKEQ. The CDR3 is 21 amino acids. CDR3 nucleotides: TGTGCCAGCTCGCCCAGGATGGGCGGGACAGGGGAGGCGGGACCGGGTTCACCCCTCCACTTT. This gives the protein CASSPRMGGTGEAGPGSPLHF.

The chain couples TRBV7-8 to TRBJ2-3, with 15 nucleotides matching TRBD2. The CDR3 contains 20 residues. The trim removed 6 bases at V and 0 bases at J, leaving 13 bases unmatched. Germline CDR1 and CDR2: SGHVS and FQNEAQ. Here the CDR3 DNA reads TGTGCCAGCAGTTACCTCCCGGGACTAGCGGGAGGAAGTAGCACAGATACGCAGTATTTT. The encoded protein is CASSYLPGLAGGSSTDTQYF.

The gene calls are TRBV28 and TRBJ2-7; no firm D call. The germline gives CDR1 MDHEN, CDR2 SYDVKM. This CDR3 has 15 amino acids. V lost 7 bases to trimming and J lost 4 bases, with 20 bases between them. The CDR3 loop is CASTHGRASRYEQYF. Written as DNA, the CDR3 is TGTGCCAGCACCCACGGAAGGGCTAGTCGGTACGAGCAGTACTTC.

The chain carries TRBV6-5 and TRBJ1-2; TRBD1 is a possible D gene (6 bases). Trimming removed 0 bases at V and 2 bases at J, with 10 bases between. Germline CDR1 MNHEY, CDR2 SVGAGI. CDR3 length: 15 amino acids. The CDR3 loop is CASSYSGGPNYGYTF. CDR3 nucleotides: TGTGCCAGCAGTTACTCGGGGGGCCCGAACTATGGCTACACCTTC.

This chain links TRBV7-3 with TRBJ2-1; 7 nucleotides line up with TRBD1. The ends lost 5 bases at V and 3 bases at J; junction bases unmatched: 7. Germline V gene data show CDR1 as SGHTA and CDR2 as FQGTGA. The CDR3 consists of 15 residues. The CDR3 coding sequence is TGTGCCAGCAGCCAACGGACAGGCGTCTACAATGAGCAGTTCTTC. Its translation: CASSQRTGVYNEQFF.

This clonotype was counted a few times. The rearrangement joins TRBV4-1 to TRBJ1-1; D is undetermined. Deletions cut 3 bases from V and 1 base from J, with 9 bases between. The germline gives CDR1 MGHRA, CDR2 YSYEKL. This CDR3 region has 14 residues. In DNA form, the CDR3 reads TGCGCCAGCAGCCAGGGCTCCCCGAACACTGAAGCTTTCTTT. It translates to CASSQGSPNTEAFF.

The chain couples TRBV7-9 to TRBJ1-1, with unresolved D. CDR1 and CDR2 from the germline V gene are SEHNR and FQNEAQ (reference sequence). The CDR3 runs to 11 residues. The ends were cut back, 8 bases at V and 4 bases at J, with 8 bases in the middle. The DNA of the CDR3 is TGTGCCAGCGGCCAGACCACTGAAGCTTTCTTT. Translation gives CASGQTTEAFF. Looking up the rest from reference TRBV7-9 and TRBJ1-1 gives the full variable domain: DTGVSQNPRHKITKRGQNVTFRCDPISEHNRLYWYRQTLGQGPEFLTYFQNEAQLEKSRLLSDRFSAERPKGSFSTLEIQRTEQGDSAMYLCASGQTTEAFFGQGTRLTVV.

This clonotype was counted between two and nine times. The rearrangement joins TRBV12-3 or TRBV12-4 to TRBJ2-7; TRBD1 matches 8 bases. The V and J ends lost 6 bases and 2 bases, in that order; junction bases with no gene match: 12. The CDR3 loop spans 16 amino acids. CDR3 DNA sequence: TGTGCCAGCAGCGCTCTTGGGGCACAGGGGGCCTACGAGCAGTACTTC. Translation gives CASSALGAQGAYEQYF.

The chain employs TRBV7-9 and TRBJ2-1, with unresolved D. Germline CDR1 SEHNR, CDR2 FQNEAQ (reference sequence). This CDR3 has 15 residues. V was cut by 4 bases and J by 8 bases, with 18 bases left in between. CDR3 loop: CASSSVSLAGHEQFF. CDR3 nucleotides: TGTGCCAGCAGCTCAGTCAGCCTCGCCGGTCATGAGCAGTTCTTC.

The chain uses TRBV29-1 and TRBJ2-7; tentatively, D is TRBD1 or TRBD2 (5 bases each). The CDR3 has 15 amino acids. The germline CDR1 and CDR2 sequences are SQVTM and ANQGSEA. Between the trimmed V and J ends, which lost 4 bases and 0 bases, there was a span of 16 bases. The CDR3 spells CSVGFGAGRSYEQYF. As DNA, the CDR3 is TGCAGCGTTGGCTTCGGGGCCGGTCGCTCCTACGAGCAGTACTTC.

This clonotype was recorded a few times. CDR3: CASIPMASGRTDTQYF. In nucleotides, the CDR3 is TGTGCCAGTATCCCCATGGCTAGCGGGCGGACAGATACGCAGTATTTT. J is TRBJ2-3 and V is TRBV28, with TRBD2 identical over 8 bases. With V trimmed by 9 bases and J by 3 bases, 14 bases remained unmatched. The germline CDR1 and CDR2 sequences are MDHEN and SYDVKM. CDR3 size: 16 residues.

The J gene is TRBJ2-1, the V gene TRBV7-6, with 8 positions matching TRBD2. Germline V gives CDR1 SGHVS, CDR2 FNYEAQ. After removal of 3 bases from V and 7 bases from J, the junction contained 2 bases not matched to a gene. The CDR3 has 13 residues. Here the CDR3 DNA reads TGTGCCAGCAGCTTCCGGGAGGGAAATGAGCAGTTCTTC. Its protein is CASSFREGNEQFF.

This clonotype was detected only a few times. The J gene is TRBJ2-1, the V gene TRBV24-1; no reliable D call. Germline CDR1 KGHDR, CDR2 SFDVKD. V was clipped by 2 bases and J by 3 bases, with 7 bases between them. This CDR3 contains 14 residues. The CDR3 protein is CATSDSWDYNEQFF. The CDR3 coding sequence is TGTGCCACCAGTGATTCGTGGGACTACAATGAGCAGTTCTTC.

The chain is built from TRBV20-1 and TRBJ2-1; 9 bases fit TRBD2. CDR3 length equals 18 residues. V dropped 3 bases and J dropped 4; count of bases not matched to a gene: 16. Per the germline V gene, CDR1 is DFQATT and CDR2 is SNEGSKA (reference sequence). CDR3 region: CSARELTVAGEFYNEQFF. The CDR3 region has the DNA TGCAGTGCTAGGGAATTGACGGTAGCGGGGGAGTTTTACAATGAGCAGTTCTTC.

This clonotype is a singleton in its sample. J is TRBJ1-2 and V is TRBV25-1, with D possibly being TRBD1 (6 bases). The CDR3 sequence is 13 residues long. Germline assignment: CDR1 MGHDK and CDR2 SYGVNS. The germline V and J ends were trimmed by 8 bases and 2 bases, with 12 bases remaining between them. This chain's CDR3 is CASSRDTNYGYTF. Written as DNA, the CDR3 is TGTGCCAGCTCCCGGGACACGAACTATGGCTACACCTTC.

This chain uses TRBV7-6 with TRBJ1-1; the D gene is possibly TRBD1 (5 bases). CDR3 length: 15 residues. V was trimmed by 5 bases and J by 1 base, leaving 14 bases between them. Germline CDR1 and CDR2: SGHVS and FNYEAQ. The chain's CDR3 is CASSPRGNRNTEAFF. The CDR3 DNA is TGTGCCAGCAGCCCCCGGGGCAACAGGAACACTGAAGCTTTCTTT.

This clonotype was counted once. The chain couples TRBV11-2 to TRBJ1-1, with 10 bases aligning to TRBD1. The CDR3 has 13 residues. V was pared by 2 bases and J by 11 bases, with 5 bases of the junction left unmatched. From germline, CDR1 is SGHAT and CDR2 FQNNGV. The CDR3 loop reads CASSLRDRGEAFF. The DNA of the CDR3 is TGTGCCAGCAGCTTAAGGGACAGGGGAGAGGCTTTCTTT.

This rearrangement joins TRBV9 to TRBJ2-2, with TRBD1 identical over 8 bases. J was trimmed by 3 bases and V by 0 bases; bases with no gene match: 7. This CDR3 region has 17 residues. The germline V gene has CDR1 SGDLS and CDR2 YYNGEE. CDR3 residues: CASSVGLETGDTGELFF. CDR3 nucleotides: TGTGCCAGCAGCGTAGGGTTGGAGACAGGGGACACCGGGGAGCTGTTTTTT. Looking up the rest from reference TRBV9 and TRBJ2-2 gives the full variable domain: DSGVTQTPKHLITATGQRVTLRCSPRSGDLSVYWYQQSLDQGLQFLIQYYNGEERAKGNILERFSAQQFPDLHSELNLSSLELGDSALYFCASSVGLETGDTGELFFGEGSRLTVL.

V and J are TRBV19 and TRBJ2-2; TRBD1 agrees at 8 bases. In germline, CDR1 is LNHDA, CDR2 SQIVND (reference sequence). The CDR3 covers 13 residues. Trimming took 11 bases from V and 7 from J; bases not matched to a gene: 9. CDR3 DNA sequence: TGTGCCGCCCGGACAGGGAGCGTCGGGGAGCTGTTTTTT. Protein: CAARTGSVGELFF.